This T cell receptor beta chain was found in a study of blood T cells in healthy people across ages. Study outcomes and limitations: PBMCs went unsorted, and a conclusive naive versus antigen-experienced comparison was therefore prevented.

A second PCR of about 6 to 12 cycles used a sample-barcoded 5' primer and a J-beta primer mix. MiXCR, run by TCRdb on the 5' RACE reads, gives a single entry per CDR3 protein. The sample lists over a million distinct CDR3 sequences, roughly two fifths occurring once. Germline V CDR1 and CDR2: LGHDT, YNNKEL (reference sequence). The V gene lost 8 bases and the J gene lost 1 base, with 11 bases spanning the gap. The CDR3 consists of 13 residues. This clonotype was counted between two and nine times. Its target is not known. The sequencing input was blood. The rearrangement joins TRBV3-1 to TRBJ2-5; D remains unclear. This sequence originates from a woman aged 18 to 35 in good health. The CDR3 bases are TGTGCCAGCGCCCCTGGGATCCAAGAGACCCAGTACTTC. Protein product: CASAPGIQETQYF.